This T cell receptor (beta chain) comes out of a study of cytomegalovirus exposure and HLA in healthy donors. PCR used 60 Vbeta primers and 13 Jbeta primers. Original data processing: In a later analysis, of 79 million or so unique beta chains, roughly 11 million appeared in at least two donors. Assay used: immunoSEQ multiplex PCR; TCRdb lists only in-frame clones, some missing. The DNA was the basis for D and trimming; V, J and clone size are from that table. This table has about 160,000 clones, about four fifths appearing once. Trimming removed 6 bases from V and 1 base from J; junction bases left unmatched: 5. The CDR3 loop spans 14 amino acids. The germline V gene encodes CDR1 MNHNS and CDR2 SASEGT.

This TCR was recovered from a man younger than 40 in good health and CMV-seronegative. Source material: PBMCs. The gene calls are TRBV6-1 and TRBJ2-5; 7 bases match TRBD2. CDR3 region: CASSYGTIQETQYF. CDR3 DNA: TGTGCCAGCAGCTATGGGACTATCCAAGAGACCCAGTACTTC.